This T cell receptor beta chain was sequenced in a study of Graves' ophthalmopathy and Graves' hyperthyroidism. Study results and limitations: Ophthalmopathy and stable hyperthyroidism were discriminated by a 13-signature model, with approximately 89% sensitivity and about 76% specificity.

The CDR3 has 16 amino acids. J was trimmed by 5 bases and V by 6 bases; bases with no gene match: 12. Germline CDR1 and CDR2: SGHVS and FQNEAQ. The hyperthyroidism patients, aged 18 to 65, had been newly diagnosed, with under 2 months' duration. Uncontrolled infections, other autoimmune diseases, pregnancy or lactation barred patients from enrollment. This clonotype turned up a few times. Its specificity is not known. Beta-chain TCR CDR3 regions were amplified from RNA transcripts. RT-PCR was first run with HTBI primers, then multiplex PCR in a second round. TCRdb reanalysed the multiplex PCR reads using MiXCR and keeps one entry per CDR3 protein. The sample has about 1.2 million distinct CDR3 sequences; approximately 35% are singletons.

Sequencing was done on a sample of peripheral blood or thyroid tissue (not recorded which). The receptor's source is an adult man with Graves' hyperthyroidism. The genes are TRBV7-8 and TRBJ2-5, with TRBD2 identical over 10 bases. The CDR3 DNA sequence: TGTGCCAGCAGTAGTTACTCTAGCGGGAGTCAGGAGACCCAGTACTTC. Translating gives CASSSYSSGSQETQYF. The complete variable domain, with remaining parts taken from reference TRBV7-8 and TRBJ2-5, reads GAGVSQSPRYKVAKRGQDVALRCDPISGHVSLFWYQQALGQGPEFLTYFQNEAQLDKSGLPSDRFFAERPEGSVSTLKIQRTQQEDSAVYLCASSSYSSGSQETQYFGPGTRLLVL.